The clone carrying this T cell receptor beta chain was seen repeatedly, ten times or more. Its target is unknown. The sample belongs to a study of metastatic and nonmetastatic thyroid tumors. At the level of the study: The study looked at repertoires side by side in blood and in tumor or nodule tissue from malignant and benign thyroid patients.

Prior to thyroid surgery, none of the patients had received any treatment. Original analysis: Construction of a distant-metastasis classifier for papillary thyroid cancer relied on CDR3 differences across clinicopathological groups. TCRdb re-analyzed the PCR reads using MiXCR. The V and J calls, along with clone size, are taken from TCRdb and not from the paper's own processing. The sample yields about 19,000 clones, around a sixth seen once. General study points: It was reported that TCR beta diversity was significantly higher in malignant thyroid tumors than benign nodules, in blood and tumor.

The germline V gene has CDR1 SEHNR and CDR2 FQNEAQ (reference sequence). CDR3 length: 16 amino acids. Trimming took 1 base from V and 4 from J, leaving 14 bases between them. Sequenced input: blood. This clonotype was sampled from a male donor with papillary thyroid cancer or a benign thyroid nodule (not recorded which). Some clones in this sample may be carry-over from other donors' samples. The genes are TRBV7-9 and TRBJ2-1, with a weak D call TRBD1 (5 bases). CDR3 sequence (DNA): TGTGCCAGCAGCTTAGGTTTCCAGGGAACTTACAATGAGCAGTTCTTC. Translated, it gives CASSLGFQGTYNEQFF.